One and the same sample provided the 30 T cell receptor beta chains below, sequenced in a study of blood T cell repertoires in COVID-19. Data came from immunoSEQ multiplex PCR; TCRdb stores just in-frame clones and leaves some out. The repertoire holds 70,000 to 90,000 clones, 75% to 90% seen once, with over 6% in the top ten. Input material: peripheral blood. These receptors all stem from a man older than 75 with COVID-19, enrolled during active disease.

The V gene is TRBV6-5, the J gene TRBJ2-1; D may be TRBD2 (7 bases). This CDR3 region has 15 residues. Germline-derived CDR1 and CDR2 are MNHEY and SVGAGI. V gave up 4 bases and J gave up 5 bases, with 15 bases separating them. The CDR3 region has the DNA TGTGCCAGCAGTTGGGGGGGGCTGGGGAACAATGAGCAGTTCTTC. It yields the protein CASSWGGLGNNEQFF.

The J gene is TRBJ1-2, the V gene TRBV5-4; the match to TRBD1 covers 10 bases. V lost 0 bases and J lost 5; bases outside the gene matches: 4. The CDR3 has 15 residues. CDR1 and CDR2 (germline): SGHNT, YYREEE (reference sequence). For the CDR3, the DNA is TGTGCCAGCAGCTTGGTGGGACAGGGGAGATATGGCTACACCTTC. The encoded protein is CASSLVGQGRYGYTF.

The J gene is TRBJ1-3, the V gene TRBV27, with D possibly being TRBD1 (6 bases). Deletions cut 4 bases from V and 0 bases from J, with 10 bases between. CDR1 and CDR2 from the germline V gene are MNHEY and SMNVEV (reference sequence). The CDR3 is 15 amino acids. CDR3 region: CASSSTGFSGNTIYF. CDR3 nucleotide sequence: TGTGCCAGCAGTTCCACAGGGTTCTCTGGAAACACCATATATTTT.

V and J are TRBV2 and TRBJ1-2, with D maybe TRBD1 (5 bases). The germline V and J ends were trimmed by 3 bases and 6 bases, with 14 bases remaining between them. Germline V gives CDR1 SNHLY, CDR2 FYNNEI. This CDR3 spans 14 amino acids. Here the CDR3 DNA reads TGTGCCAGCAGTGAGGCCCAGGACATCAATGGCTACACCTTC. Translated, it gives CASSEAQDINGYTF.

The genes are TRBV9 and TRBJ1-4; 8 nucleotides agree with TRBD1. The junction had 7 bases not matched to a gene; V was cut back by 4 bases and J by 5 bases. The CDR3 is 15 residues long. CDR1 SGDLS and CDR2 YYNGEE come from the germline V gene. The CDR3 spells CASSFGQGRNEKLFF. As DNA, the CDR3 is TGTGCCAGCAGCTTCGGACAGGGAAGGAATGAAAAACTGTTTTTT.

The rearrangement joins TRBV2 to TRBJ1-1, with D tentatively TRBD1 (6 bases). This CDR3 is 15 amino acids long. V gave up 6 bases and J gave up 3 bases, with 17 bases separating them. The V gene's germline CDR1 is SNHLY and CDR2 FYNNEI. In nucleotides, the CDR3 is TGTGCCAGCAGCCTCGGCGCGGGGGGCCACACTGAAGCTTTCTTT. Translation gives CASSLGAGGHTEAFF.

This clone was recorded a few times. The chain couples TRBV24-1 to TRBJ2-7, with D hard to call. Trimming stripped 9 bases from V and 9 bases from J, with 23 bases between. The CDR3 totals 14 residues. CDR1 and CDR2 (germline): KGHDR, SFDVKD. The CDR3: CATPGGDGECAQYF. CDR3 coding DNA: TGTGCCACCCCTGGCGGTGACGGAGAGTGTGCGCAGTACTTC.

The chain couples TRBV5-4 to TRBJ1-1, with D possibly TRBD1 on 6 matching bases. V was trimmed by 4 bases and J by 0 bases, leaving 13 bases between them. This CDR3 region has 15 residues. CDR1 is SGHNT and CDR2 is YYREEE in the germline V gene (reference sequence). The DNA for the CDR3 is TGTGCCAGCAGCCATACAGGGTCCTTGAACACTGAAGCTTTCTTT. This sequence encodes CASSHTGSLNTEAFF.

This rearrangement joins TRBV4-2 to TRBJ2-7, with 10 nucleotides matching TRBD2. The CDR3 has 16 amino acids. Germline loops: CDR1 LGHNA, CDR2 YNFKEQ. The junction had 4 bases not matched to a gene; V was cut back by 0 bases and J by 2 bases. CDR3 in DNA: TGTGCCAGCAGCCAAGATTGGACTAGCGGAGCCTACGAGCAGTACTTC. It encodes CASSQDWTSGAYEQYF.

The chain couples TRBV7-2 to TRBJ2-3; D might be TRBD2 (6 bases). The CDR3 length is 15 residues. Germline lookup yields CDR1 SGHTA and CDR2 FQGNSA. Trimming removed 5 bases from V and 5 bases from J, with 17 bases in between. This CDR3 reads CASSPRRGLRDTQYF. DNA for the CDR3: TGTGCCAGCAGCCCACGGAGGGGCCTAAGAGATACGCAGTATTTT. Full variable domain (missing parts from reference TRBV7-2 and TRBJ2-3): GAGVSQSPSNKVTEKGKDVELRCDPISGHTALYWYRQSLGQGLEFLIYFQGNSAPDKSGLPSDRFSAERTGGSVSTLTIQRTQQEDSAVYLCASSPRRGLRDTQYFGPGTRLTVL.

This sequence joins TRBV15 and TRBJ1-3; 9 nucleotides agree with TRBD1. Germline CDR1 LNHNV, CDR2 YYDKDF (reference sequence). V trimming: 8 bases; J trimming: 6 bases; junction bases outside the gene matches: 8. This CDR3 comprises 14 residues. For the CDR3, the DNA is TGTGCCACCTTGAGGGGGACAGGGCTAAACACCATATATTTT. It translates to CATLRGTGLNTIYF.

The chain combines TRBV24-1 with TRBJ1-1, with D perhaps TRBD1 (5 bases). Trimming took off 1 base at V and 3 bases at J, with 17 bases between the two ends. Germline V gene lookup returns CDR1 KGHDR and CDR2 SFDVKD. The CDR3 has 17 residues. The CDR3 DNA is TGTGCCACCAGTGATTTTAGGGCGGGGGGGACGCACACTGAAGCTTTCTTT. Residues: CATSDFRAGGTHTEAFF.

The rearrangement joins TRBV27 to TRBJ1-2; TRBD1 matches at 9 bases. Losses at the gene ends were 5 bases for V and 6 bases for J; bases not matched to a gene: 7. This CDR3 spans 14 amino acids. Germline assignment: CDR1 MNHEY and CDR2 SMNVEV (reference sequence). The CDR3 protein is CASSPWDREDGYTF. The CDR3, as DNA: TGTGCCAGCAGTCCCTGGGACAGGGAGGATGGCTACACCTTC.

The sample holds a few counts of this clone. This CDR3 is CSVTGVDGYTF. The CDR3 coding sequence is TGCAGCGTTACAGGGGTGGATGGCTACACCTTC. The V call is TRBV29-1, the J call TRBJ1-2; TRBD1 aligns across 7 bases. This CDR3 is 11 amino acids long. In germline, CDR1 is SQVTM, CDR2 ANQGSEA. Losses at the gene ends were 5 bases for V and 6 bases for J; bases not matched to a gene: 3.

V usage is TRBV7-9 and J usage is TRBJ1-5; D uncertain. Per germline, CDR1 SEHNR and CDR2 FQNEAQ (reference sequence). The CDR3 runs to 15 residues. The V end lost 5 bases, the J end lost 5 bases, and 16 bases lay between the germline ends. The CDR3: CASSTDAEGHQPQHF. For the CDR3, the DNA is TGTGCCAGCAGCACCGACGCGGAAGGCCATCAGCCCCAGCATTTT.

DNA for the CDR3: TGTGCCAGCAGCTATATGTCGACAGCCCAAGCCGGGGCCAACGTCCTGACTTTC. Translation: CASSYMSTAQAGANVLTF. The gene calls are TRBV3-1 (or the pseudogene TRBV3-2) and TRBJ2-6; weak D call: TRBD1 (5 bases). Looked up from germline, CDR1 is LGHDT and CDR2 is YNNKEL (reference sequence). This CDR3 is 18 amino acids long. Trimming left V 5 bases short and J 4 bases short, with 21 bases between.

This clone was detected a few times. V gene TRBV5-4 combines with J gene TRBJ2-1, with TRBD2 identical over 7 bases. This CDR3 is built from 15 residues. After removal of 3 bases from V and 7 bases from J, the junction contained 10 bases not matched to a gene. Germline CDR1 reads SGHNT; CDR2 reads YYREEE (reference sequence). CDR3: CASSSAGLPINEQFF. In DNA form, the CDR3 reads TGTGCCAGCAGCTCCGCGGGACTACCTATTAATGAGCAGTTCTTC.

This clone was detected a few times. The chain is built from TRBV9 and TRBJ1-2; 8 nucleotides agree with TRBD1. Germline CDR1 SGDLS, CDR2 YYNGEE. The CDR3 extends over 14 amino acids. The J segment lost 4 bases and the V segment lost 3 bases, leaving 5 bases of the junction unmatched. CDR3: CASSGPGQVYGYTF. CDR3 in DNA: TGTGCCAGCAGCGGACCGGGACAGGTCTATGGCTACACCTTC.

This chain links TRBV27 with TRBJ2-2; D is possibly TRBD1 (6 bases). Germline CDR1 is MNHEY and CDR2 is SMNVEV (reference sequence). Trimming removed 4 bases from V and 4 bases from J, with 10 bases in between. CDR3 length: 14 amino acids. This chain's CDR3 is CASSYRAVTGELFF. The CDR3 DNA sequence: TGTGCCAGCAGTTACAGGGCGGTCACCGGGGAGCTGTTTTTT.

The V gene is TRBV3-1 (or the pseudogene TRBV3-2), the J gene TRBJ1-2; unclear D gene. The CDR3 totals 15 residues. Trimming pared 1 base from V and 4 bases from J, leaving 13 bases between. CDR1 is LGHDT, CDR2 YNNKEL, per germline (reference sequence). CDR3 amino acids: CASSQGTRRSYGYTF. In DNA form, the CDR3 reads TGTGCCAGCAGCCAAGGGACTCGGCGTAGCTATGGCTACACCTTC.

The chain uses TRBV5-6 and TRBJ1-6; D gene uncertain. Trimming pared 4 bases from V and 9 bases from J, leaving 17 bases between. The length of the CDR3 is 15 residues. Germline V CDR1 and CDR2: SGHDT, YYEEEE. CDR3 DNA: TGTGCCAGCAGCCCCGAGACGGGTGGTAGTTCACCCCTCCACTTT. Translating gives CASSPETGGSSPLHF.

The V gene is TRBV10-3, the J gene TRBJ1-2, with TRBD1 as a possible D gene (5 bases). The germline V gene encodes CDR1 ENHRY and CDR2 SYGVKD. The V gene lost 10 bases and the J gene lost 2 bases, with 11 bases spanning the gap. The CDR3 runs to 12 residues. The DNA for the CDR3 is TGTGCCACGACAGCGACAAACTATGGCTACACCTTC. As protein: CATTATNYGYTF.

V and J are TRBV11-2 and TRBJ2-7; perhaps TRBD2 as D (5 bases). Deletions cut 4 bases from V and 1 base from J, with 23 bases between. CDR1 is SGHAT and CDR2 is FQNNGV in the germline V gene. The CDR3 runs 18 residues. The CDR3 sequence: CASSSSIPRGSGSYEQYF. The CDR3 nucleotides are TGTGCCAGCAGCTCCAGCATACCCCGGGGATCGGGGTCCTACGAGCAGTACTTC.

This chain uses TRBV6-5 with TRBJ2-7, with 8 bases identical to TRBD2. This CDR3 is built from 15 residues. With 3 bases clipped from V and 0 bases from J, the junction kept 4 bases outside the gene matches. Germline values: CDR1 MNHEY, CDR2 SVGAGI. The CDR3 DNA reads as TGTGCCAGCAGTTATGCGGGGGGCATCTCCTACGAGCAGTACTTC. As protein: CASSYAGGISYEQYF.

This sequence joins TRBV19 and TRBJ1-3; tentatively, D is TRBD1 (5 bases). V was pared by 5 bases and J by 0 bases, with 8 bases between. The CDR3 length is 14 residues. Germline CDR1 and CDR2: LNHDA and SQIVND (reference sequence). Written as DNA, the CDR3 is TGTGCCAGTAGTTTGGGGGGCTCTGGAAACACCATATATTTT. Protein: CASSLGGSGNTIYF.

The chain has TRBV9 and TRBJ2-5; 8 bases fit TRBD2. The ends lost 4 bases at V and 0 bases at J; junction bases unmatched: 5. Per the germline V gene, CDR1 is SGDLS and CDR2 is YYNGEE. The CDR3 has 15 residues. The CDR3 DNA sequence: TGTGCCAGCAGCCCGGGACTAGGGTACCAAGAGACCCAGTACTTC. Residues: CASSPGLGYQETQYF.

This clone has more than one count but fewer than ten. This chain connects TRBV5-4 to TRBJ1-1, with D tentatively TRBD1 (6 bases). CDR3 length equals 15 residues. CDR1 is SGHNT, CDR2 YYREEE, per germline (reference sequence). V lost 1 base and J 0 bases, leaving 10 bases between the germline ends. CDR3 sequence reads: CASSLPGGLNTEAFF. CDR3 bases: TGTGCCAGCAGCTTGCCGGGGGGGCTGAACACTGAAGCTTTCTTT.

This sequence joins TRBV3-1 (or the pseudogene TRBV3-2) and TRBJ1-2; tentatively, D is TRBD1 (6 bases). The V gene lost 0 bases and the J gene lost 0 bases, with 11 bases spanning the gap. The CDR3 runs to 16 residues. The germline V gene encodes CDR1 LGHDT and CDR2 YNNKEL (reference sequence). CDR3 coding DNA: TGTGCCAGCAGCCAAGAAGGAGGACAGCCTAACTATGGCTACACCTTC. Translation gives CASSQEGGQPNYGYTF.

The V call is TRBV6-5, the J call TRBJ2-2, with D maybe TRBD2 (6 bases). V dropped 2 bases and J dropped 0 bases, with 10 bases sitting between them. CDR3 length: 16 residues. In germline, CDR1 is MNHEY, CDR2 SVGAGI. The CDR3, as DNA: TGTGCCAGCAGTTACGGCGGGGATCCGAACACCGGGGAGCTGTTTTTT. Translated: CASSYGGDPNTGELFF.

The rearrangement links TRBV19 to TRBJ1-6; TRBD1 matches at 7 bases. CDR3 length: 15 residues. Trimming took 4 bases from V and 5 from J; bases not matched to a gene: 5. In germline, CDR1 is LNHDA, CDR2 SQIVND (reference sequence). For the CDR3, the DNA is TGTGCCAGTAGTACTATTCAGGGGGATAATTCACCCCTCCACTTT. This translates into CASSTIQGDNSPLHF.